This T cell receptor beta chain was identified in a study of molecular identifiers for immune sequencing clone quantification. Study results and limitations: Detectable among about a million naive cells, according to reports, was Jurkat TCR RNA spiked in from one cell. Clones carrying above 20 RNA copies accounted for over 98% of effector molecules, under 1% in naive cells.

This CDR3 comprises 17 residues. Germline CDR1 is SQVTM and CDR2 is ANQGSEA. Regarding this clonotype: What it binds is not known. Germline and junction disagree at one end, which may indicate a read error.

The use of previously described methods and listed TCR primers produced the bulk TCR libraries. TCRdb re-derived calls from the PCR reads in MiXCR, one entry per CDR3 protein. The data hold 75,000 to 100,000 distinct CDR3 sequences, with around a fifth observed a single time. RNA fractions of 10%, 30% or 50% and about 19,000 to 1,000,000 sorted cells were the source of naive CD8 libraries. This TCR derives from a human donor in good health. Some libraries in this study had Jurkat cell RNA spiked in. The gene calls are TRBV29-1 and TRBJ2-3; the match to TRBD2 covers 12 bases. Sequencing input: naive CD8+ T cells from blood, with Jurkat cell RNA spiked in. This sample's subset: FACS-sorted CD8+CD4-CCR7+CD45RA+ naive T cells. The CDR3 coding sequence is TGCAGCGTTGAAGGGGCGCTAGCGGGGGGGCATCCAGATACGCAGTGTTTC. Amino acids: CSVEGALAGGHPDTQCF.